The rows below give T cell receptor beta chains drawn from one sample of a study of blood T cell repertoires in COVID-19. Only in-frame clones appear in the TCRdb table, and some are missing; sequencing was by immunoSEQ multiplex PCR. There are some 170,000 clones in the sample; about 90% occur only once, and around 1.2% lies in the top ten. Sequenced: PBMCs or T cells enriched from blood (not recorded which). The receptor set was obtained from a human donor with acute COVID-19. The donor label of this sample is uncertain. The CDR3 runs from the conserved cysteine through the conserved F or W. The D gene is left open where the match is weak.

D,J,V,DNA,CDR3
.,TRBJ2-5,TRBV5-1,TGCGCCAGCAGCTTAGGGGACTTTAGGGAGACCCAGTACTTC,CASSLGDFRETQYF
TRBD2,TRBJ2-1,TRBV7-8,TGTGCCAGCCGCCCGCGGGGGGGCCCCAATGAGCAGTTCTTC,CASRPRGGPNEQFF
.,TRBJ2-3,TRBV5-1,TGCGCCAGCAGCTTACTAGCAGGCACAGATACGCAGTATTTT,CASSLLAGTDTQYF
.,TRBJ1-2,TRBV6-6,TGTGCCAGCAGTTACCGCGGTGACAGAACGTATGGCTACACCTTC,CASSYRGDRTYGYTF
TRBD2,TRBJ2-1,TRBV18,TGTGCCAGCTCACCTCGAGCGGGGGGGGAATACAATGAGCAGTTCTTC,CASSPRAGGEYNEQFF
.,TRBJ1-1,TRBV6-5,TGTGCCAGCACCCATCCCCAAGCTTTCTTT,CASTHPQAFF
.,TRBJ1-4,TRBV5-1,TGCGCCAGCAGCTTTCAGGGTGAAAAACTGTTTTTT,CASSFQGEKLFF
.,TRBJ1-5,TRBV7-8,TGTGCCAGCAGCCCCGACAGAGGCAATCAGCCCCAGCATTTT,CASSPDRGNQPQHF
TRBD1,TRBJ1-6,TRBV6-5,TGTGCCAGCAGTTACCGGACAGGAGAACCCTCACCCCTCCACTTT,CASSYRTGEPSPLHF
TRBD2,TRBJ2-1,TRBV20-1,TGCAGTGCTAGTCGGAATAGCGGGGCCTACAATGAGCAGTTCTTC,CSASRNSGAYNEQFF
.,TRBJ1-2,TRBV3-1/TRBV3-2,TGTGCCAGCAGCCGTTCCGACAATGCGGGCTACACCTTC,CASSRSDNAGYTF